This T cell receptor beta chain is drawn from a study of blood T cell repertoires in COVID-19 (dated by TCRdb to 2019 to 2021). Concerning the study at large: Samples covering the acute and convalescent phases of COVID-19 were provided by collaborators in the United States, Italy and Spain. The prospective study material was composed of cDNA or gDNA derived from T cells, B-cell-depleted T cells, or PBMCs. Subjects who had been exposed to COVID-19, were actively infected with it, or had recovered from it provided the deeply sampled blood TCRbeta repertoires that made up the dataset. A freely available public database, intended as a resource for researchers studying the immune response to SARS-CoV-2, is where the repertoires were released. Where available, HLA class I and class II types were obtained from metadata supplied by the sample provider rather than from assay-based typing. Nearly every sample came with metadata listing a de-identified subject ID, COVID-19 status, age in years and sex. The samples were drawn from the first 160 participants of the ongoing ImmuneRACE study and from 1,200 or so subjects provided by 6 global collaborators.

The CDR3 measures 14 amino acids from cysteine to phenylalanine. Of the read, only the CDR3 DNA is kept; its 42 bases are in frame from base 1. At the junction V is shortened by 6 bases and J by 7 bases; bases outside the gene matches: 5. CDR1 and CDR2 are drawn from the germline V gene: MNHEY, SVGAGI. Whole blood was collected in K2EDTA tubes by collaborating institutions according to the institutions' own protocols. For TCRbeta analysis, collaborators shipped samples as frozen whole blood, isolated PBMCs, or DNA extracted from either of those sample types. Of note for this clone: It lacks a known antigen. Nothing much larger sits one base from this clone, and base qualities are not available. Other DNA sequences in the sample encode the same CDR3.

The paper as a whole reports these results and caveats: Clinical and demographic metadata were provided uncurated, with the amount varying by source and participant.

The immunoSEQ Assay, a bias-controlled multiplex PCR, was used to amplify TCRbeta CDR3 regions from genomic DNA. The paper's data handling went like this. The number of nucleated cells in each sample was estimated by amplification of reference gene primers within the assay. To quantify the absolute abundance of each unique TCRbeta CDR3 rearrangement, sequence reads were collapsed and filtered. Productive Simpson clonality was computed per sample as the square root of Simpson's diversity index over productive rearrangements. This is the immuneACCESS table as TCRdb keeps it, with only in-frame sequences that have V and J called. A part of the clones is gone; compared with another copy, unresolved V genes explain less than half, and the rest is unexplained. The V and J calls and clone size come from that table; D and trimming were worked out from the DNA. The sample records more than 150,000 clones, 86% of which are singletons. The top ten hold 0.99% of the sample.

Sequenced material: peripheral blood. Here the chain combines TRBV6-5 and TRBJ1-6, and TRBD1 aligns with 8 junction nucleotides. The sequence was obtained from a man aged 18 to 35 with acute or convalescent COVID-19. The CDR3 reads CASSTGTGNSPLHF. The sequenced DNA: TGTGCCAGCAGCACCGGGACAGGAAATTCACCCCTCCACTTT.